This T cell receptor beta chain was documented in a study of human T cells and chemical hapten exposure. The CDR3 consists of 14 residues. V was shortened by 4 bases and J by 2 bases, with 10 bases between the two germline ends. CDR1 MRHNA and CDR2 SNTAGT come from the germline V gene. Total RNA was isolated from unfractionated whole blood. TCRdb recomputed calls from the 5' RACE reads with MiXCR, one row per CDR3 protein. The sample shows 100,000 to 120,000 distinct CDR3 sequences, roughly 19% of them seen only once. This clonotype has just a few counts. This sequence originates from a human donor in good health. The V and J genes are TRBV6-4 and TRBJ2-3; D remains unclear. The CDR3 DNA reads TGTGCCAGCAGTGCCCTGGGGATCACAGATACGCAGTATTTT. This gives the protein CASSALGITDTQYF.